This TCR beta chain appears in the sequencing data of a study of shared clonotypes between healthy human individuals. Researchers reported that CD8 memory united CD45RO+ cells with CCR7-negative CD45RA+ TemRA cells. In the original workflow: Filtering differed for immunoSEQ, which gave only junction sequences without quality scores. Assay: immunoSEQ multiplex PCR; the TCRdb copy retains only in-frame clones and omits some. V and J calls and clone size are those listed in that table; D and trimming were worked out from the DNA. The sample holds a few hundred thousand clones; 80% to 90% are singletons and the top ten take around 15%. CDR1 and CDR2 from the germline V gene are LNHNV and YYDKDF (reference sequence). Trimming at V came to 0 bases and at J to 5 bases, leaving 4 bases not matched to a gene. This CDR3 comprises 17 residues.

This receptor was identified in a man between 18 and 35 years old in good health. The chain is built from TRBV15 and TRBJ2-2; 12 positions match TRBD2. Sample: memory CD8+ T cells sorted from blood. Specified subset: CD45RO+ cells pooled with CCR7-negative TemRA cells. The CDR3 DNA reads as TGTGCCACCAGCAGAGATATAACTAGCGGGAGGACCGGGGAGCTGTTTTTT. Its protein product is CATSRDITSGRTGELFF.